This T cell receptor (beta chain) was observed in a study of shared clonotypes between healthy human individuals. CDR1 is MDHEN, CDR2 SYDVKM, per germline. The CDR3 runs 12 residues. V was cut by 2 bases and J by 5 bases, with 6 bases left in between. Concerning this clone: Its antigen is still unknown. Distinct nucleotide sequences in the sample also encode this CDR3.

Points from the study as a whole: Compared with clonotypes that all four donors shared, non-shared clonotypes had lower generation probabilities.

TCRdb keeps only in-frame clones here, not all; method: immunoSEQ multiplex PCR. The sample lists about 1.5 million clones, roughly 96% occurring once. The chain couples TRBV28 to TRBJ1-2; D is ambiguous. The receptor's source is a man younger than 45 in good health. Sequences were obtained from naive CD4+ T cells sorted from blood. Subset in this sample: CD45RA+ positively selected. The CDR3 region is CASSLREYGYTF. DNA of the CDR3: TGTGCCAGCAGTTTAAGGGAGTATGGCTACACCTTC.